A single T cell receptor (beta chain) is shown here with its context. Its antigen is not identified. The CDR3 totals 14 residues. CDR1 DFQATT and CDR2 SNEGSKA come from the germline V gene (reference sequence). The ends were cut back, 1 base at V and 4 bases at J, with 13 bases in the middle. Time point given: newly diagnosed GD, antithyroid drugs for less than 3 months. Construction of the TCR library relied on RNA isolated from PBMCs. Graves' disease diagnoses used American Thyroid Association guidelines. This sample was taken from a study of regulatory T cells in long-lasting Graves disease. Study-level points and caveats: The study found persistent patients shared more public clonotypes (approximately 2,700) than new patients (around 870).

CDR3-region Arm-PCR and iRepertoire HTBI primers produced the TCR beta libraries. TCRdb re-analysed the multiplex PCR reads in MiXCR, keeping a single row per CDR3 protein. The profile shows roughly 500,000 distinct CDR3 sequences, approximately 13% of them singletons. The sample also formed part of further work on T cells in Graves' hyperthyroidism and ophthalmopathy.

Sequences were derived from peripheral blood mononuclear cells (PBMCs), sampled at new diagnosis, from a patient treated with antithyroid drugs. The chain combines TRBV20-1 with TRBJ1-2; D gene ambiguous. This clonotype originated in a young man with Graves disease. The CDR3: CSARATGGLYGYTF. As DNA, the CDR3 is TGCAGTGCTAGAGCTACGGGAGGCCTCTATGGCTACACCTTC.